The clone carrying this T cell receptor (beta chain) was recorded many times. V lost 0 bases and J lost 4; bases outside the gene matches: 6. The CDR3 consists of 16 residues. Germline V lookup: CDR1 SGHKS, CDR2 YYEKEE (reference sequence). This sample is drawn from a study of T cells in Graves' hyperthyroidism and ophthalmopathy. The TCR beta CDR3 regions underwent amplification using RNA transcripts as the source. The study used the HTBI primer set for a first-round RT-PCR of the TCR CDR3. TCRdb recomputed calls from the multiplex PCR reads with MiXCR, one row per CDR3 protein. The sample records more than 500,000 distinct CDR3 sequences, over 12% being singletons.

Sequenced sample: blood. J is TRBJ2-5 and V is TRBV5-5, with TRBD2 identical over 10 bases. The receptor was isolated from a woman in her forties with Graves' ophthalmopathy. In DNA, the CDR3 is TGTGCCAGCAGCTTGGAAGTGGCTAGCGGGAGAGAGACCCAGTACTTC. Protein product: CASSLEVASGRETQYF.